These 20 T cell receptor beta chains were sequenced from one sample in a study of CD8+CD57+ T cells in acquired aplastic anemia. Template material for TCR beta VDJ and CDR3 profiling consisted of genomic DNA. In TCRdb, the reads were re-called with MiXCR into one record per CDR3 protein. Of some 70,000 distinct CDR3 sequences in the sample, roughly half are singletons; the top ten hold approximately 8.6%. The sample consisted of sorted CD4+, CD8+, or CD8+CD57+ T cells (not recorded which) from PBMCs. The source of these receptors is a human donor in good health, serving as a control.

In its sample, this clonotype was seen many times. The chain is built from TRBV7-9 and TRBJ2-7; either TRBD1 or TRBD2 may fit D (5 bases each). There are 18 residues in the CDR3. Germline CDR1 SEHNR, CDR2 FQNEAQ (reference sequence). Trimming took 4 bases from V and 2 from J, leaving 24 bases between them. This CDR3 is CASSSPGLGTDMPYEQYF. The DNA of the CDR3 is TGTGCCAGCAGCTCCCCTGGCCTCGGGACCGATATGCCCTACGAGCAGTACTTC.

By frequency in the sample, this clonotype is medium-sized. The chain is built from TRBV7-8 and TRBJ2-5; D remains unclear. CDR3 size: 14 residues. Germline V gives CDR1 SGHVS, CDR2 FQNEAQ. V shed 3 bases and J shed 1 base, with 9 bases lying between them. CDR3 nucleotides: TGTGCCAGCAGCTTCTTCCCCAGCCAAGAGACCCAGTACTTC. Residues: CASSFFPSQETQYF.

The table lists this clonotype with many counts. The chain carries TRBV13 and TRBJ2-3, with a weak D call TRBD2 (5 bases). This CDR3 comprises 12 residues. V was shortened by 5 bases and J by 4 bases, with 7 bases between the two germline ends. Per the germline V gene, CDR1 is PRHDT and CDR2 is FYEKMQ (reference sequence). The CDR3 nucleotides are TGTGCCAGCAGCCGAGCGGCAGATACGCAGTATTTT. Translated, it gives CASSRAADTQYF.

Turning to this clonotype: The germline gene is not matched at one end of the junction; a read error may be the cause. The genes are TRBV7-9 and TRBJ1-5; weak D call: TRBD1 (5 bases). The germline CDR1 and CDR2 sequences are SEHNR and FQNEAQ (reference sequence). The CDR3 consists of 14 residues. This CDR3 reads CASTLGASGQPQHF. CDR3 DNA: TGTGCCAGCACCCTAGGGGCGTCGGGGCAGCCCCAGCATTTC.

This clonotype has a single count. The chain couples TRBV5-4 to TRBJ2-7; 9 bases fit TRBD2. The germline V gene has CDR1 SGHNT and CDR2 YYREEE (reference sequence). The CDR3 has 15 amino acids. J was trimmed by 7 bases and V by 0 bases; bases with no gene match: 8. CDR3 DNA: TGTGCCAGCAGCTTGGCCCCAGCGGGGGGTGGAGAGCAGTACTTC. This encodes CASSLAPAGGGEQYF. The variable domain in full, with the rest retrieved from reference TRBV5-4 and TRBJ2-7, is ETGVTQSPTHLIKTRGQQVTLRCSSQSGHNTVSWYQQALGQGPQFIFQYYREEENGRGNFPPRFSGLQFPNYSSELNVNALELDDSALYLCASSLAPAGGGEQYFGPGTRLTVT.

V and J are TRBV9 and TRBJ2-3; D not certain. CDR1 and CDR2 from the germline V gene are SGDLS and YYNGEE. V gave up 0 bases and J gave up 5 bases, with 4 bases separating them. This CDR3 contains 12 residues. The CDR3 loop reads CASSVAGDTQYF. CDR3 DNA: TGTGCCAGCAGCGTAGCTGGAGATACGCAGTATTTT.

V and J are TRBV29-1 and TRBJ2-2; D ambiguous. Germline values: CDR1 SQVTM, CDR2 ANQGSEA. V was pared by 0 bases and J by 5 bases, with 7 bases between. The CDR3 is made up of 13 amino acids. The CDR3 reads CSVEDYFTGELFF. Written as DNA, the CDR3 is TGCAGCGTTGAAGATTACTTTACCGGGGAGCTGTTTTTT.

This clonotype was seen many times. J is TRBJ2-1 and V is TRBV20-1; 10 nucleotides line up with TRBD2. J was trimmed by 3 bases and V by 3 bases; bases with no gene match: 8. The CDR3 extends over 16 amino acids. Germline CDR1 DFQATT, CDR2 SNEGSKA (reference sequence). Here the CDR3 reads CSARNLAGALYNEQFF. In DNA form, the CDR3 reads TGCAGTGCTAGGAACCTAGCGGGAGCTCTCTACAATGAGCAGTTCTTC.

V is TRBV4-1 and J is TRBJ2-7; D gene unclear. CDR3 size: 14 residues. Germline CDR1 reads MGHRA; CDR2 reads YSYEKL. Trimming shortened V by 4 bases and J by 2 bases, and 12 bases separated the two germline ends. The CDR3 DNA reads as TGCGCCAGCAGCCGGTCTGAGTCTCCCTACGAGCAGTACTTC. Translated, it gives CASSRSESPYEQYF.

This clonotype rates as medium-sized. This chain uses TRBV15 with TRBJ2-7; D may match TRBD1 or TRBD2 (5 bases each). The CDR3 is 14 residues long. V was pared by 0 bases and J by 2 bases, with 8 bases between. Germline loops: CDR1 LNHNV, CDR2 YYDKDF (reference sequence). The CDR3 nucleotides are TGTGCCACCAGCAGAGAGGGGGTCACCTACGAGCAGTACTTC. Amino acids: CATSREGVTYEQYF.

This clonotype appeared a single time. V gene TRBV9 combines with J gene TRBJ1-2; 9 bases agree with TRBD1. The CDR3 sequence is 16 residues long. The V gene's germline CDR1 is SGDLS and CDR2 YYNGEE. With V trimmed by 3 bases and J by 5 bases, 11 bases remained unmatched. The CDR3, as DNA: TGTGCCAGCAGCGCCGGAGCCGGGACAGGGTTTTATGGCTACACCTTC. Protein product: CASSAGAGTGFYGYTF. The variable domain in full, with the rest retrieved from reference TRBV9 and TRBJ1-2, is DSGVTQTPKHLITATGQRVTLRCSPRSGDLSVYWYQQSLDQGLQFLIQYYNGEERAKGNILERFSAQQFPDLHSELNLSSLELGDSALYFCASSAGAGTGFYGYTFGSGTRLTVV.

This clonotype was seen just once. CDR3 DNA sequence: TGTGCCATCAGTGAACCGTCTCTGCCCCTCCACTTT. Encoded protein: CAISEPSLPLHF. This chain uses TRBV10-3 with TRBJ1-6; the D is unclear. V dropped 3 bases and J dropped 13 bases, with 10 bases sitting between them. CDR3 size: 12 residues. Germline V gene data show CDR1 as ENHRY and CDR2 as SYGVKD.

Judged by abundance, this clonotype is medium-sized (0.01 to 0.1%). The gene calls are TRBV10-3 and TRBJ2-7; D gene uncertain. The CDR3 loop spans 15 amino acids. V shed 10 bases and J shed 4 bases, with 23 bases lying between them. Germline CDR1 and CDR2: ENHRY and SYGVKD. CDR3 bases: TGTGCCACCCAGTCTGAGCGCCCTGTAGGGTACGAGCAGTACTTC. It specifies CATQSERPVGYEQYF.

This clonotype has only a few counts. A much larger clone lies a single base off, so this may be a read error. In DNA form, the CDR3 reads TGTGCCAGCAGCTTGATGGCGGGGGGGACCACAGATACGCAGTATTTT. It codes for CASSLMAGGTTDTQYF. The chain recombines TRBV5-4 with TRBJ2-3; TRBD2 matches at 9 bases. The J segment lost 2 bases and the V segment lost 1 base, leaving 5 bases of the junction unmatched. The CDR3 is 16 amino acids. From germline, CDR1 is SGHNT and CDR2 YYREEE (reference sequence).

This clonotype was found a few times. CDR3 residues: CASSLSTSDSTDTQYF. CDR3 in DNA: TGTGCCAGCAGTTTATCAACGTCAGACAGCACAGATACGCAGTATTTT. V and J are TRBV27 and TRBJ2-3; no clear D. Trimming left V 0 bases short and J 0 bases short, with 10 bases between. This CDR3 region has 16 residues. Germline loops: CDR1 MNHEY, CDR2 SMNVEV (reference sequence).

The sample holds many counts of this clonotype. The chain combines TRBV12-3 or TRBV12-4 with TRBJ1-1, with 7 bases matching TRBD1. The V segment lost 1 base and the J segment 11 bases; nucleotides outside the gene matches: 10. The length of the CDR3 is 14 residues. The CDR3 DNA reads as TGTGCCAGCAGTTTAGAGTCGGCAGGGGGAGGTGCTTTCTTT. Amino acids: CASSLESAGGGAFF.

This clonotype has at least ten counts. The chain carries TRBV7-3 and TRBJ1-2; possible D gene TRBD1, 6 bases. This CDR3 is 13 amino acids long. Germline V CDR1 and CDR2: SGHTA, FQGTGA. Trimming removed 3 bases from V and 6 bases from J, with 11 bases in between. CDR3 sequence: CASSFSQGNGYTF. CDR3 nucleotides: TGTGCCAGCAGCTTTTCTCAGGGGAATGGCTACACCTTC.

At least ten counts were recorded for this clonotype. V is TRBV30 and J is TRBJ1-5; D is perhaps TRBD1 (6 bases). The CDR3 extends over 15 amino acids. V was pared by 3 bases and J by 1 base, with 13 bases between. Germline V gene sequence: CDR1 GTSNPN, CDR2 SVGIG (reference sequence). The CDR3 DNA sequence: TGTGCCTGGAGGGAGGGGGACCTGAGCAATCAGCCCCAGCATTTT. Protein: CAWREGDLSNQPQHF.

J is TRBJ2-7 and V is TRBV19; D perhaps matches TRBD2 (6 bases). The CDR3 runs 15 residues. Germline V gene lookup returns CDR1 LNHDA and CDR2 SQIVND (reference sequence). V gave up 3 bases and J gave up 3 bases, with 15 bases separating them. In DNA, the CDR3 is TGTGCCAGTAGTATTACGGAGGGGTATGGCTACGAGCAGTACTTC. The encoded protein is CASSITEGYGYEQYF.

The rearrangement links TRBV7-9 to TRBJ1-2; TRBD1 might be the D (5 bases). Trimming removed 8 bases at V and 2 bases at J, with 12 bases between. Germline CDR1 reads SEHNR; CDR2 reads FQNEAQ (reference sequence). CDR3 length: 13 amino acids. As DNA, the CDR3 is TGTGCCAGCGGGGACGGTCCCAACTATGGCTACACCTTC. It yields the protein CASGDGPNYGYTF.